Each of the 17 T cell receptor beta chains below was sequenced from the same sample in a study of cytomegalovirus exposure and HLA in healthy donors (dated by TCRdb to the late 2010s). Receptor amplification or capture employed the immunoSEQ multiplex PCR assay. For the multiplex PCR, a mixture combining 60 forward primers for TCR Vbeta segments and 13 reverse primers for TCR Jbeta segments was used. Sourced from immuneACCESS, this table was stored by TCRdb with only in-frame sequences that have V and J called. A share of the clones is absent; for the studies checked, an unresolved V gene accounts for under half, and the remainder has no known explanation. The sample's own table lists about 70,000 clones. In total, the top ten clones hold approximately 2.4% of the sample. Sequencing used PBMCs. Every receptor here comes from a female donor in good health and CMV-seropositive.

As DNA, the CDR3 is TGTGCCAGTAGTATTGTGGCGGACTCCTACGAGCAGTACTTC. It translates to CASSIVADSYEQYF. The chain links TRBV19 to TRBJ2-7; D is uncertain. The CDR3 sequence is 14 residues long. V was pared by 3 bases and J by 0 bases, with 9 bases between. Germline CDR1 LNHDA, CDR2 SQIVND (reference sequence).

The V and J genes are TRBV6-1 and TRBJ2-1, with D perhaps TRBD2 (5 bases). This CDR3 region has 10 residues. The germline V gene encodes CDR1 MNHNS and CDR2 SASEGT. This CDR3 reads CSSAGPEQFF. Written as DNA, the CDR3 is TGTTCTTCCGCGGGTCCTGAGCAGTTCTTC.

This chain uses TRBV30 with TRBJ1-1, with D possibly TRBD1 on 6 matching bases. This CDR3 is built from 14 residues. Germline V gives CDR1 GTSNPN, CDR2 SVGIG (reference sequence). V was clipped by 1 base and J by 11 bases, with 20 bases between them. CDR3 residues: CAWSATTGAGSAFF. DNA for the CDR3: TGTGCCTGGAGTGCGACGACAGGCGCAGGGTCGGCTTTCTTT. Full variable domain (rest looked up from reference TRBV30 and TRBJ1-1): SQTIHQWPATLVQPVGSPLSLECTVEGTSNPNLYWYRQAAGRGLQLLFYSVGIGQISSEVPQNLSASRPQDRQFILSSKKLLLSDSGFYLCAWSATTGAGSAFFGQGTRLTVV.

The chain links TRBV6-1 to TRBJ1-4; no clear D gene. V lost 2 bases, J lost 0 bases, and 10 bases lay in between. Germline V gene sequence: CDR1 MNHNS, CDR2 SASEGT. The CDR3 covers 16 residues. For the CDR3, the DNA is TGTGCCAGCAGTGAAACTACAGCGGCAACTAATGAAAAACTGTTTTTT. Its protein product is CASSETTAATNEKLFF.

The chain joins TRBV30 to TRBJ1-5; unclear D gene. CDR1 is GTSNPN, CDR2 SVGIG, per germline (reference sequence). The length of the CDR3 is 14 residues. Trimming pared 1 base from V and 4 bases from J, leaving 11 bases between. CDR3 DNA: TGTGCCTGGAGTGATAACACAGAAAATCAGCCCCAGCATTTT. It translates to CAWSDNTENQPQHF. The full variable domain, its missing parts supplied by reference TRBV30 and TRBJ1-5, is SQTIHQWPATLVQPVGSPLSLECTVEGTSNPNLYWYRQAAGRGLQLLFYSVGIGQISSEVPQNLSASRPQDRQFILSSKKLLLSDSGFYLCAWSDNTENQPQHFGDGTRLSIL.

DNA for the CDR3: TGTGCCAGCAGCTTAGCGACAGGGGCCCCTAACGAGCAGTACTTC. It codes for CASSLATGAPNEQYF. The chain combines TRBV7-2 with TRBJ2-7, with 8 nucleotides matching TRBD1. The trim removed 0 bases at V and 5 bases at J, leaving 6 bases unmatched. Germline loops: CDR1 SGHTA, CDR2 FQGNSA. The CDR3 contains 15 residues.

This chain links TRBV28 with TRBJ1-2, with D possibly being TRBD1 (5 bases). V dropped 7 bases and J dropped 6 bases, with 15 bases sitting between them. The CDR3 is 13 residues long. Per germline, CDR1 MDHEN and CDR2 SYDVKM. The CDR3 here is CASNAGTEDGYTF. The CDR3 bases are TGTGCCAGCAATGCCGGGACTGAGGATGGCTACACCTTC.

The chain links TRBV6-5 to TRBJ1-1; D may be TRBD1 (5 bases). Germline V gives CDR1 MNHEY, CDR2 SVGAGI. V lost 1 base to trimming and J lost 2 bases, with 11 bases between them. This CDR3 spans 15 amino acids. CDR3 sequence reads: CASSYFDRSNTEAFF. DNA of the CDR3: TGTGCCAGCAGTTACTTTGACAGATCCAACACTGAAGCTTTCTTT.

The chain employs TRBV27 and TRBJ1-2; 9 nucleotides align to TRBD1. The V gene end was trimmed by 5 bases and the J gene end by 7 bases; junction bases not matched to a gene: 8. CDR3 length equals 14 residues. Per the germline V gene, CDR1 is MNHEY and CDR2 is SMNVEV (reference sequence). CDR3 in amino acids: CASSLRGQGSGYTF. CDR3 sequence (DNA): TGTGCCAGCAGTCTAAGGGGACAGGGATCTGGCTACACCTTC.

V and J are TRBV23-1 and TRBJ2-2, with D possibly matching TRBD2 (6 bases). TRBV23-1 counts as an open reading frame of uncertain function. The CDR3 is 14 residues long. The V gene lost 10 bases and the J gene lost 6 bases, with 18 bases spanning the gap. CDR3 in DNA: TGCGCCACCATCCGGACTATGCAGCCCGGGGAGCTGTTTTTT. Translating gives CATIRTMQPGELFF.

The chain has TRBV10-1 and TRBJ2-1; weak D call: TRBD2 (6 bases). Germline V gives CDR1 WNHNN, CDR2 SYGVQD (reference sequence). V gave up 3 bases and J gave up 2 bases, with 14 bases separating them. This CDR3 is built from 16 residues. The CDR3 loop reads CASSEDAGMAYNEQFF. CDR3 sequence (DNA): TGCGCCAGCAGTGAAGATGCGGGAATGGCCTACAATGAGCAGTTCTTC.

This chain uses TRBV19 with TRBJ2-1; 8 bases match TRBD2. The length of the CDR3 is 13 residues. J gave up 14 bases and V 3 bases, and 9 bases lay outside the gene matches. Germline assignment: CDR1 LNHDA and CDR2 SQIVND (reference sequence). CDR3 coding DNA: TGTGCCAGTAGTATCACCTCGGGAGGGTACGAGTTCTTC. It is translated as CASSITSGGYEFF. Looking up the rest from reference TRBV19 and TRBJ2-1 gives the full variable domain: DGGITQSPKYLFRKEGQNVTLSCEQNLNHDAMYWYRQDPGQGLRLIYYSQIVNDFQKGDIAEGYSVSREKKESFPLTVTSAQKNPTAFYLCASSITSGGYEFFGPGTRLTVL.

CDR3 bases: TGCGCCAGCAGCCAAGAACGGGGAAACTCTGGGGCCAACGTCCTGACTTTC. It translates to CASSQERGNSGANVLTF. The chain is built from TRBV4-1 and TRBJ2-6, with a tentative D call TRBD2 (5 bases). Per the germline V gene, CDR1 is MGHRA and CDR2 is YSYEKL. The CDR3 loop spans 17 amino acids. V gave up 0 bases and J gave up 0 bases, with 9 bases separating them.

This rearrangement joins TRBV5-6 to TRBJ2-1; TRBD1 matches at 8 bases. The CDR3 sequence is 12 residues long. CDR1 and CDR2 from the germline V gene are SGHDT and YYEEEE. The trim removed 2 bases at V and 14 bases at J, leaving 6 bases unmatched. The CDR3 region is CASSFPTGVKFF. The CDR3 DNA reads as TGTGCCAGCAGCTTCCCGACAGGGGTGAAGTTCTTC.

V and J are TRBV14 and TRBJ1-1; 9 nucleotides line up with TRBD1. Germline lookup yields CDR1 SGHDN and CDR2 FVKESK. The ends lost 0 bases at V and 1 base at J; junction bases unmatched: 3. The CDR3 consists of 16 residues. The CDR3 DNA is TGTGCCAGCAGCCAAGACCCACAGGGGGCGAACACTGAAGCTTTCTTT. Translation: CASSQDPQGANTEAFF.

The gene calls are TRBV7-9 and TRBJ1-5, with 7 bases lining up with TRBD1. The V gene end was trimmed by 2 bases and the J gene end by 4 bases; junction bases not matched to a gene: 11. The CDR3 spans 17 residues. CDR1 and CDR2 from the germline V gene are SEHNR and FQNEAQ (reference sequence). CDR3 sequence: CASSLMSGGLLNQPQHF. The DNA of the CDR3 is TGTGCCAGCAGCTTAATGTCAGGGGGTCTCCTAAATCAGCCCCAGCATTTT.

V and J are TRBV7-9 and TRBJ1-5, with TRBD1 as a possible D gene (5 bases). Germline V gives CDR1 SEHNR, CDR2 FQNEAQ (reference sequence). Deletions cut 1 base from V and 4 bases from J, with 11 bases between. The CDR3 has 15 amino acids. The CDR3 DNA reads TGTGCCAGCAGCTTAGGGGGCGGGGCGAATCAGCCCCAGCATTTT. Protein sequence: CASSLGGGANQPQHF. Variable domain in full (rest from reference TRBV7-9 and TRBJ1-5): DTGVSQNPRHKITKRGQNVTFRCDPISEHNRLYWYRQTLGQGPEFLTYFQNEAQLEKSRLLSDRFSAERPKGSFSTLEIQRTEQGDSAMYLCASSLGGGANQPQHFGDGTRLSIL.